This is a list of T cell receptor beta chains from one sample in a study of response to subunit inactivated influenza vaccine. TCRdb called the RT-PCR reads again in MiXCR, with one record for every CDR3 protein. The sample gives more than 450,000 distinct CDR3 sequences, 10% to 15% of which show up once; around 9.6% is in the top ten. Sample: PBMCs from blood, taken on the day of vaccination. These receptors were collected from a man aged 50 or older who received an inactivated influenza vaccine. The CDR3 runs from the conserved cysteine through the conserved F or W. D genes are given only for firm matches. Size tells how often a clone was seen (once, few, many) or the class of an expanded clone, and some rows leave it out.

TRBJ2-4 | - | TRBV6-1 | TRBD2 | CASSLAGPPNIQYF | TGTGCCAGCAGCCTAGCGGGACCCCCAAACATTCAGTACTTC
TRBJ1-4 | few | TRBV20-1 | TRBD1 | CSAVRGAGEKLFF | TGCAGTGCTGTCAGGGGGGCGGGGGAAAAACTGTTTTTT
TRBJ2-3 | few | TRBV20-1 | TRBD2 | CSARVGLAGSTDTQYF | TGCAGTGCTAGAGTAGGGCTAGCGGGAAGCACAGATACGCAGTATTTT
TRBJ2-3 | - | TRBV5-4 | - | CASSETGRWGAHTQYF | TGTGCCAGCAGCGAGACAGGACGGTGGGGAGCTCATACGCAGTATTTT
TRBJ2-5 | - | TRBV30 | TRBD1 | CAWAGTGQETQYF | TGTGCCTGGGCAGGGACAGGCCAAGAGACCCAGTACTTC
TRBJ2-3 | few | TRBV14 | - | CASSQDRRGPSTDTQYF | TGTGCCAGCAGCCAAGATCGTCGGGGTCCTAGCACAGATACGCAGTATTTT
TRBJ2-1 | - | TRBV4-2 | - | CASSQERGLDSINEQFF | TGTGCCAGCAGCCAAGAGCGCGGGCTAGATTCAATCAATGAGCAGTTCTTC
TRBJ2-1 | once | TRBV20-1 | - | CSARAGKGVGYTEQFF | TGCAGTGCTAGAGCAGGGAAGGGAGTTGGCTACACTGAGCAGTTCTTC
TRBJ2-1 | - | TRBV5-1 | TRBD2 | CASSSGTSQDEQFF | TGCGCCAGCAGCTCCGGGACTAGTCAAGATGAGCAGTTCTTC
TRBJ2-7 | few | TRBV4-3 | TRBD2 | CASSQYTSGSIYEQYF | TGCGCCAGCAGCCAATACACTAGCGGGAGTATCTACGAGCAGTACTTC
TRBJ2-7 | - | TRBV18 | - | CASSPPGKGEQYF | TGTGCCAGCTCACCGCCAGGGAAGGGCGAGCAGTACTTC
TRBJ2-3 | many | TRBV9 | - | CASSPRGGTDTQYF | TGTGCCAGCAGTCCCAGGGGAGGGACAGATACGCAGTATTTT
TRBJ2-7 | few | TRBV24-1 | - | CATSDHLYPEQYF | TGTGCCACCAGTGATCATCTGTACCCCGAGCAGTACTTC
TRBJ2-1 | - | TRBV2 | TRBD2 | CASRETSGRDDEQFF | TGTGCCAGCAGGGAGACTAGCGGGAGAGATGATGAGCAGTTCTTC
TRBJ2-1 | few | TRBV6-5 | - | CASSSEGALYNEQFF | TGTGCCAGCAGTTCGGAGGGGGCCCTCTACAATGAGCAGTTCTTC
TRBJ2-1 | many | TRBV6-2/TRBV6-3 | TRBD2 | CASTAGVFNEQFF | TGTGCCAGCACGGCGGGAGTATTTAATGAGCAGTTCTTC